This T cell receptor (beta chain) was recorded in a study of human T cells and chemical hapten exposure. Study in general: TCR yield per sample varied, mainly due to pooled library volumes.

Time point denoted: patch test 1, 2 weeks after DPC sensitization. Treatment noted: therapeutic diphenylcyclopropenone sensitization with weekly scalp DPC. With 2 bases removed from V and 6 bases from J, the gap between germline ends came to 5 bases. The CDR3 consists of 10 residues. Germline values: CDR1 DFQATT, CDR2 SNEGSKA (reference sequence). MiXCR, applied by TCRdb to the RACE reads, yields one record per CDR3 protein. The sample yields approximately 340,000 distinct CDR3 sequences, about 7% seen once. This clonotype was seen a handful of times. The chain links TRBV20-1 to TRBJ2-7, with D unresolved. The sequencing here drew on whole blood, taken in connection with sensitization to the hapten diphenylcyclopropenone (DPC). The source is a woman aged 18-29 years with alopecia areata. Some clones in this sample may be carry-over from other donors' samples. The CDR3 protein is CSARFGEQYF. The CDR3 DNA reads as TGCAGTGCTAGATTCGGCGAGCAGTACTTC.